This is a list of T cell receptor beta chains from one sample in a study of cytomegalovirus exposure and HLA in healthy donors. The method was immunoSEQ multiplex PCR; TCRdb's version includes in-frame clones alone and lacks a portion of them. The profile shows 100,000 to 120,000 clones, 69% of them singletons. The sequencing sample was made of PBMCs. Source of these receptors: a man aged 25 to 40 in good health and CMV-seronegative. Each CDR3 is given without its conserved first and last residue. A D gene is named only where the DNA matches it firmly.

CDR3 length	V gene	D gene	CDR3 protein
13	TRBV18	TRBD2	ASSSLAGDTGELF
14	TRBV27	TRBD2	ASGYTLAGGSDTQY
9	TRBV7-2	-	ASRAGGEAF
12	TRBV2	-	ASGAGHLNTEAF
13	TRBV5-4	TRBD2	ASSFGGTSAYEQY
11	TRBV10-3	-	AIRRGLNTEAF
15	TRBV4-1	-	ASSQDSSGTLAGELF
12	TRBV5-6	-	ASRHRGSNYGYT
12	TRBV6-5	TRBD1	ASSLKTGAREQY
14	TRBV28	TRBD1	ASSFNLPTGGQPQH
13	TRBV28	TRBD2	ASSYQREGRNEQF
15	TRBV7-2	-	ASSLDPPGGSGQPQH
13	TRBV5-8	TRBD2	ASFSSGTSTDTQY